These T cell receptor beta chains were read from a single sample in a study of shared clonotypes between healthy human individuals. Some clones are missing from TCRdb's copy, which holds only in-frame ones; the method was immunoSEQ multiplex PCR. The sample shows roughly 700,000 clones, approximately 79% of them seen only once. The source material was memory CD4+ T cells sorted from blood. The source of these receptors is a woman under 40 in good health. CDR3s include the opening cysteine and the closing phenylalanine or tryptophan. A D gene is named only where the DNA matches it firmly. The size field is filled for only some rows; it gives once, few, many or a size class.

J	D	V	length	size	CDR3	DNA
TRBJ2-7	TRBD1	TRBV15	14	NA	CATSTGTGGGEQYF	TGTGCCACCAGCACGGGGACAGGGGGCGGCGAGCAGTACTTC
TRBJ1-1	TRBD1	TRBV28	15	NA	CASLTNRGAKIEAFF	TGTGCCAGCTTGACCAACAGGGGTGCGAAGATTGAAGCTTTCTTT
TRBJ2-7	TRBD2	TRBV5-1	13	NA	CASSYSGNYEQYF	TGCGCCAGCAGCTATAGCGGGAACTACGAGCAGTACTTC
TRBJ1-6	NA	TRBV4-1	15	NA	CASSRTGSYNSPLHF	TGCGCCAGCAGCCGGACCGGTTCCTATAATTCACCCCTCCACTTT
TRBJ2-3	NA	TRBV5-1	13	NA	CASSFGQTDTQYF	TGCGCCAGCAGCTTTGGACAAACAGATACGCAGTATTTT
TRBJ1-5	NA	TRBV4-2	15	NA	CASSQDRSGNQPQHF	TGTGCCAGCAGCCAAGATCGTTCCGGCAATCAGCCCCAGCATTTT
TRBJ2-1	NA	TRBV25-1	14	NA	CASSGVAVYNEQFF	TGTGCCAGCAGTGGGGTAGCGGTGTACAATGAGCAGTTCTTC
TRBJ2-1	TRBD1	TRBV19	14	NA	CASRGQGTYNEQFF	TGTGCCAGTAGGGGACAGGGCACCTACAATGAGCAGTTCTTC
TRBJ2-1	TRBD2	TRBV12-5	15	NA	CASGRGTSGNNEQFF	TGTGCTAGTGGTCGGGGGACTAGCGGAAACAATGAGCAGTTCTTC
TRBJ1-1	TRBD1	TRBV29-1	13	NA	CSVEGQGETEAFF	TGCAGCGTCGAGGGACAGGGAGAGACTGAAGCTTTCTTT
TRBJ2-7	NA	TRBV11-2	11	NA	CASSHRYEQYF	TGTGCCAGCAGCCACAGATACGAGCAGTACTTC
TRBJ1-2	TRBD1	TRBV9	14	NA	CASSRGTGIYGYTF	TGTGCCAGCAGCAGAGGGACAGGGATCTATGGCTACACCTTC
TRBJ2-5	TRBD2	TRBV5-1	14	NA	CASSEVAGVETQYF	TGCGCCAGCAGCGAAGTGGCGGGAGTCGAGACCCAGTACTTC
TRBJ2-2	NA	TRBV5-8	15	NA	CASKDRSMNTGELFF	TGTGCCAGCAAAGACAGATCCATGAACACCGGGGAGCTGTTTTTT
TRBJ1-2	NA	TRBV7-6	18	NA	CASSSLGGERPPNYGYTF	TGTGCCAGCAGCTCTCTGGGCGGAGAGCGCCCCCCTAACTATGGCTACACCTTC
TRBJ2-3	NA	TRBV5-6	15	NA	CASSLSGHGPDTQYF	TGTGCCAGCAGCTTATCCGGTCATGGTCCAGATACGCAGTATTTT
TRBJ2-2	TRBD1	TRBV7-9	16	NA	CASSSPQGMHTGELFF	TGTGCCAGCAGCTCCCCACAGGGGATGCACACCGGGGAGCTGTTTTTT
TRBJ2-1	TRBD2	TRBV19	14	NA	CASSASGRENEQFF	TGTGCCAGTAGTGCCAGCGGGAGGGAGAATGAGCAGTTCTTC
TRBJ1-5	NA	TRBV19	14	NA	CASSGTAFNQPQHF	TGTGCCAGTAGCGGCACCGCATTCAATCAGCCCCAGCATTTT
TRBJ1-2	NA	TRBV2	15	few	CASSEAAGINYGYTF	TGTGCCAGCAGTGAAGCGGCAGGCATTAACTATGGCTACACCTTC
TRBJ2-1	TRBD2	TRBV4-1	15	NA	CASSQLSGSFDEQFF	TGCGCCAGCAGCCAACTGAGCGGGAGTTTCGATGAGCAGTTCTTC
TRBJ2-6	NA	TRBV18	17	NA	CASSPLAVPSGANVLTF	TGTGCCAGCTCACCACTCGCGGTCCCCTCTGGGGCCAACGTCCTGACTTTC
TRBJ2-6	NA	TRBV7-8	16	NA	CASSLGTYSGANVLTF	TGTGCCAGCAGCTTAGGGACATACTCTGGGGCCAACGTCCTGACTTTC
TRBJ1-4	NA	TRBV19	13	few	CASSEQPNEKLFF	TGTGCCAGTAGTGAACAGCCCAATGAAAAACTGTTTTTT
TRBJ1-1	NA	TRBV28	8	NA	CASGGSFF	TGTGCCAGCGGGGGGTCTTTCTTT
TRBJ1-2	NA	TRBV30	13	few	CAWRSNRVGGYTF	TGTGCCTGGAGGTCAAACAGGGTAGGTGGCTACACCTTC
TRBJ2-1	NA	TRBV7-9	12	NA	CASSLNVGEQFF	TGTGCCAGCAGCTTAAATGTTGGGGAGCAGTTCTTC
TRBJ2-5	NA	TRBV12-2	16	NA	CASRDRSRVGQETQYF	TGTGCAAGTCGCGACAGATCCCGAGTAGGGCAAGAGACCCAGTACTTC
TRBJ2-1	TRBD2	TRBV28	15	NA	CASSGTSGGHNEQFF	TGTGCCAGCAGTGGTACTAGCGGGGGTCACAATGAGCAGTTCTTC
TRBJ2-5	NA	TRBV7-7	14	NA	CASSARRGAETQYF	TGTGCCAGCAGCGCGAGGAGGGGCGCCGAGACCCAGTACTTC
TRBJ2-5	TRBD2	TRBV2	15	NA	CASSGLAGFQETQYF	TGTGCCAGCAGCGGACTAGCGGGGTTCCAAGAGACCCAGTACTTC
TRBJ1-2	TRBD1	TRBV11-1	16	NA	CASSSTQGLTGVGYTF	TGTGCCAGCAGCTCTACGCAGGGATTGACAGGGGTCGGCTACACCTTC
TRBJ2-6	TRBD1	TRBV7-2	16	NA	CASSYKGARGANVLTF	TGTGCCAGCAGCTATAAGGGGGCGCGTGGGGCCAACGTCCTGACTTTC
TRBJ2-3	TRBD1	TRBV5-4	15	NA	CASSLPTGGADTQYF	TGTGCCAGCAGCTTGCCGACAGGGGGAGCAGATACGCAGTATTTT
TRBJ2-7	NA	TRBV2	17	once	CASSEGIPGLIPYEQYF	TGTGCCAGCAGTGAAGGGATACCGGGACTGATTCCTTACGAGCAGTACTTC
TRBJ1-2	NA	TRBV28	11	NA	CASRDRNGYTF	TGTGCCAGCAGGGACAGAAACGGCTACACCTTC
TRBJ1-4	NA	TRBV7-9	15	few	CASSSPPGVDEKLFF	TGTGCCAGCAGCTCCCCACCGGGGGTGGATGAAAAACTGTTTTTT
TRBJ1-5	NA	TRBV6-1	15	NA	CASSEVGSGNQPQHF	TGTGCCAGCAGTGAAGTGGGGTCGGGCAATCAGCCCCAGCATTTT
TRBJ2-5	TRBD1	TRBV15	16	NA	CATSRGARGQGETQYF	TGTGCCACCAGCAGAGGGGCCAGGGGGCAGGGGGAGACCCAGTACTTC
TRBJ1-5	NA	TRBV6-5	13	few	CASSFAPNQPQHF	TGTGCCAGCAGTTTTGCACCCAATCAGCCCCAGCATTTT
TRBJ1-5	NA	TRBV5-1	14	NA	CASSLTQGQQPQHF	TGCGCCAGCAGCTTGACCCAGGGTCAGCAGCCCCAGCATTTT
TRBJ2-3	NA	TRBV30	13	NA	CAWSVLGTNTQYF	TGTGCCTGGAGTGTACTGGGCACTAATACGCAGTATTTT
TRBJ1-6	NA	TRBV28	15	NA	CASSQGDPTNSPLHF	TGTGCCAGCAGTCAGGGCGACCCCACCAATTCACCCCTCCACTTT
TRBJ2-1	NA	TRBV6-5	14	NA	CATTRSGLAHEQFF	TGTGCCACTACACGTAGCGGCCTCGCCCATGAGCAGTTCTTC
TRBJ2-5	NA	TRBV7-9	11	NA	CASSTGETQYF	TGTGCCAGCAGCACAGGGGAGACCCAGTACTTC